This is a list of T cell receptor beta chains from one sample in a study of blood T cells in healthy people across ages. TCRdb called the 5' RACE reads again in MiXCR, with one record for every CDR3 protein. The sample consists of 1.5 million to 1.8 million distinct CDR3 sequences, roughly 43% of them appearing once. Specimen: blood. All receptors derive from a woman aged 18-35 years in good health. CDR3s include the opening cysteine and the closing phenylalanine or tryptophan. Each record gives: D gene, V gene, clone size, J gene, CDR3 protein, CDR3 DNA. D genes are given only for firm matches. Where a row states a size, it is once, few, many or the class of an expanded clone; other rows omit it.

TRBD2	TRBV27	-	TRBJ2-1	CASSLLGTSGAAYNEQFF	TGTGCCAGCAGTTTACTAGGGACTAGCGGGGCCGCCTACAATGAGCAGTTCTTC
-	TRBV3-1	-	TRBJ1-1	CASSQEQGSSEAFF	TGTGCCAGCAGCCAAGAACAGGGTTCCTCTGAAGCTTTCTTT
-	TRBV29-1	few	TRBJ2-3	CSVAGMNTDTQYF	TGCAGCGTTGCAGGGATGAATACAGATACGCAGTATTTT
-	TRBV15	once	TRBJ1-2	CATSTKSSGGYTF	TGTGCCACCAGCACAAAATCCTCAGGGGGCTACACCTTC
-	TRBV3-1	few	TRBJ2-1	CASTPFAGEYNEQFF	TGTGCCAGCACCCCGTTCGCAGGGGAATACAATGAGCAGTTCTTC
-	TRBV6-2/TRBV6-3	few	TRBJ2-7	CASSYFVEQYF	TGTGCCAGCAGTTACTTCGTCGAGCAGTACTTC
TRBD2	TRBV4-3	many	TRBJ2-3	CASSQDTAGETDTQYF	TGCGCCAGCAGCCAAGATACGGCGGGAGAAACAGATACGCAGTATTTT
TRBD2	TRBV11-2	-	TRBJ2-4	CASSSSSGDVAKNIQYF	TGTGCCAGCAGCTCTTCTAGCGGGGACGTAGCCAAAAACATTCAGTACTTC
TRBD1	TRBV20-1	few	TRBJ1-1	CSARSGTGGRMNTEAFF	TGCAGTGCTAGAAGTGGTACAGGGGGGCGGATGAACACTGAAGCTTTCTTT
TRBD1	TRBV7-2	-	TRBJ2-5	CASSSNRGRKTPYF	TGTGCCAGCAGCTCCAACAGGGGGAGGAAGACCCCGTACTTC
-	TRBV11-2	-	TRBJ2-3	CASSLDSRSSTDTQYF	TGTGCCAGCAGCTTAGATAGCCGGTCTAGCACAGATACGCAGTATTTT
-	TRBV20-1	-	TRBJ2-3	CSARHAKADTQYF	TGCAGTGCTAGACACGCCAAGGCAGATACGCAGTATTTT
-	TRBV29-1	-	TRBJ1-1	CSVDQDYSATEAFF	TGCAGCGTAGACCAGGACTACTCGGCCACTGAAGCTTTCTTT
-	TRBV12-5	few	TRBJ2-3	CASGSSKTTQYF	TGTGCTAGTGGGTCCTCGAAAACGACGCAGTATTTT
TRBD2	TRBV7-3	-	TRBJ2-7	CASSHATSGRTYEQYF	TGTGCCAGCAGCCACGCAACTAGCGGGAGGACCTACGAGCAGTACTTC
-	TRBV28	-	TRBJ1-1	CASSLGGAKNTEAFF	TGTGCCAGCAGTTTGGGGGGGGCTAAGAACACTGAAGCTTTCTTT
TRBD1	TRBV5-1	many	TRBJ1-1	CASSATGENTEAFF	TGCGCCAGCAGCGCGACAGGGGAGAACACTGAAGCTTTCTTT
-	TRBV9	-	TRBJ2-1	CASSPLRGEEQFF	TGTGCCAGCAGCCCTCTTCGGGGTGAAGAGCAGTTCTTC
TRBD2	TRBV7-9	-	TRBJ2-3	CARGTSGTDTQYF	TGTGCCAGAGGGACTAGCGGCACAGATACGCAGTATTTT
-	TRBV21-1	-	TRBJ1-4	CASSKAGEGAPNEKLFF	TGTGCCAGCAGCAAAGCGGGGGAAGGGGCCCCTAATGAAAAACTGTTTTTT
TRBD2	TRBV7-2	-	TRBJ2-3	CASSHSGMGTDTQYF	TGTGCCAGCAGCCATAGCGGGATGGGGACAGATACGCAGTATTTT
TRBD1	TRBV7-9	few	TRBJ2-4	CASSLLGQAAKNIQYF	TGTGCCAGCAGCTTACTAGGACAGGCAGCCAAAAACATTCAGTACTTC
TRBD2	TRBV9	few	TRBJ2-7	CASSVTSGRDGEQYF	TGTGCCAGCAGCGTAACTAGCGGGAGGGATGGCGAGCAGTACTTC
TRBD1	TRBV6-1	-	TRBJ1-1	CAHIHRGHLGTEAFF	TGTGCCCACATACACAGGGGGCACCTCGGCACTGAAGCTTTCTTT
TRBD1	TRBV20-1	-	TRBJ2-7	CSASRSDRDYEQYF	TGCAGTGCTAGCCGCAGCGACAGGGACTACGAGCAGTACTTC
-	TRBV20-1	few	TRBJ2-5	CSAMDYTQETQYF	TGCAGTGCTATGGACTATACCCAAGAGACCCAGTACTTC
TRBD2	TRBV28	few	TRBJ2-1	CASSLASGVVNEQFF	TGTGCCAGCAGTTTGGCTAGCGGGGTGGTGAATGAGCAGTTCTTC
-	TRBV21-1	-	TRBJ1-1	CASSKPPRGQSTEAFF	TGTGCCAGCAGCAAACCCCCCAGGGGGCAAAGCACTGAAGCTTTCTTT
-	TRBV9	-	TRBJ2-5	CASSVDVSEETQYF	TGTGCCAGCAGCGTAGACGTCTCCGAAGAGACCCAGTACTTC
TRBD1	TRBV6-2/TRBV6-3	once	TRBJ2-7	CASSYSTRDRGFYEQYF	TGTGCCAGCAGTTACTCGACCCGGGACAGGGGTTTCTACGAGCAGTACTTC
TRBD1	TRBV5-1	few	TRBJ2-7	CASSWDRWNEQYF	TGCGCCAGCAGCTGGGACAGGTGGAACGAGCAGTACTTC
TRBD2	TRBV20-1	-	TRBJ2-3	CSARDRAGVADTQYF	TGCAGTGCTAGAGATCGAGCGGGGGTCGCGGATACGCAGTATTTT
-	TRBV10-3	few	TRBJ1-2	CAISDQEYGYTF	TGTGCCATCAGTGACCAGGAATATGGCTACACCTTC
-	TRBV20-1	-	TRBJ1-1	CSARSGGPTEAFF	TGCAGTGCTAGGTCCGGGGGACCCACTGAAGCTTTCTTT
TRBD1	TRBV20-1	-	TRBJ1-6	CSAPGQAFGSPLHF	TGCAGTGCGCCGGGACAGGCTTTTGGTTCACCCCTCCACTTT
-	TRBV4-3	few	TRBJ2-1	CASSHRPGNEQFF	TGCGCCAGCAGCCACAGACCTGGCAATGAGCAGTTCTTC
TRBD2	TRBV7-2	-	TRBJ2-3	CASSHPTGLAGARSTDTQYF	TGTGCCAGCAGCCACCCAACGGGGCTAGCGGGGGCCCGGAGCACAGATACGCAGTATTTT
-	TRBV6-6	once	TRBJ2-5	CASHGGVWGQETQYF	TGTGCCAGCCACGGAGGGGTTTGGGGCCAAGAGACCCAGTACTTC
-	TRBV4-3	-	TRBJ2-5	CASSQGGQGLHEQYF	TGCGCCAGCAGCCAAGGCGGGCAGGGTTTGCATGAGCAGTACTTC
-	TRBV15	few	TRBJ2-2	CATSRDSGNTGELFF	TGTGCCACCAGCAGAGATTCAGGGAACACCGGGGAGCTGTTTTTT
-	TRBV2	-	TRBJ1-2	CASVNDNYGYTF	TGTGCCAGCGTCAACGATAACTATGGCTACACCTTC
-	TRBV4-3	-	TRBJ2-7	CASSQGVMVSYEQYF	TGCGCCAGCAGCCAAGGGGTTATGGTTAGCTACGAGCAGTACTTC
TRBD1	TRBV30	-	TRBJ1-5	CAWSATGQGNQPQHF	TGTGCCTGGAGTGCTACGGGACAGGGCAATCAGCCCCAGCATTTT
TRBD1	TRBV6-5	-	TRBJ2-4	CASSYDRDAKNIQYF	TGTGCCAGCAGTTACGACAGGGATGCCAAAAACATTCAGTACTTC
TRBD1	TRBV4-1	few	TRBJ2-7	CASSQVQGPGEQYF	TGCGCCAGCAGCCAAGTACAGGGGCCGGGGGAGCAGTACTTC
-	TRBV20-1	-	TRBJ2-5	CSARLVGRRVGTQYF	TGCAGTGCTAGACTGGTCGGCAGGCGGGTAGGGACCCAGTACTTC
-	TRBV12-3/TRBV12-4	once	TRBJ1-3	CASSPQERYSGNTIYF	TGTGCCAGCAGTCCCCAGGAACGTTACTCTGGAAACACCATATATTTT
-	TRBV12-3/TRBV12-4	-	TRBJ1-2	CASSLRAGSYGYTF	TGTGCCAGCAGTTTACGAGCAGGAAGTTATGGCTACACCTTC
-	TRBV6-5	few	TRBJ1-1	CASSSVGQMNTEAFF	TGTGCCAGCAGTTCCGTCGGACAGATGAACACTGAAGCTTTCTTT
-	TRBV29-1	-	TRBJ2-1	CSAYDSGSYNEQFF	TGCAGCGCCTATGATAGCGGCTCCTACAATGAGCAGTTCTTC
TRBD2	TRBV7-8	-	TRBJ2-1	CASSWGGAGSYNEQFF	TGTGCCAGCAGCTGGGGAGGGGCAGGGTCCTACAATGAGCAGTTCTTC
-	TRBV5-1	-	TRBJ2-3	CASGTGGDTDTQYF	TGCGCCAGCGGGACGGGCGGGGACACAGATACGCAGTATTTT
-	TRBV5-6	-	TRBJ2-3	CASTTSLRDTQYF	TGTGCCAGCACCACGTCGCTGAGAGATACGCAGTATTTT
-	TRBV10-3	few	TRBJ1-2	CAIRTRADGYTF	TGTGCCATCAGAACCAGGGCGGATGGCTACACCTTC
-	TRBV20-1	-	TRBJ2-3	CSAPQEQGIDTQYF	TGCAGTGCTCCCCAGGAGCAAGGGATAGATACGCAGTATTTT